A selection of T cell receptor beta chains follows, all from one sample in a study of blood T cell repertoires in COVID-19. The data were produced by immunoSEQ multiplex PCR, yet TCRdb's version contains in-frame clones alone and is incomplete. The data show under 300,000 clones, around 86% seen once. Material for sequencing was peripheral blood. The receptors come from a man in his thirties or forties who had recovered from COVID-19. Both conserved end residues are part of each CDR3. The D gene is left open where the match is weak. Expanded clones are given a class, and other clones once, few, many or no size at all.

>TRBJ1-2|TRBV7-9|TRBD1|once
CASNRDWQGGGYTF
TGTGCCAGCAACCGCGATTGGCAGGGGGGAGGCTACACCTTC
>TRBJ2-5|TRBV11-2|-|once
CASSLEPRGARAQYF
TGTGCCAGCAGCTTAGAACCCCGGGGGGCCAGGGCCCAGTACTTC
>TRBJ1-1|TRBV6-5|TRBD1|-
CASRVQGDTEAFF
TGTGCCAGCAGAGTACAGGGGGACACTGAAGCTTTCTTT
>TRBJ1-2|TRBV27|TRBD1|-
CASRGDRVKGYGYTF
TGTGCCAGCAGGGGAGACAGGGTTAAGGGCTATGGCTACACCTTC
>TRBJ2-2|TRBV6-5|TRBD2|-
CASIGLAGGGELFF
TGTGCCAGCATTGGGCTAGCGGGGGGAGGGGAGCTGTTTTTT
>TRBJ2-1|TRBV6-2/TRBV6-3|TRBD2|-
CASSPERGGRNEQFF
TGTGCCAGCAGTCCCGAGCGGGGGGGCCGGAATGAGCAGTTCTTC
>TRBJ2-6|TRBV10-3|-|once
CAILSSGANVLTF
TGTGCCATCTTGAGCTCTGGGGCCAACGTCCTGACTTTC
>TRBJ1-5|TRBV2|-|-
CASSVGGQQPQHF
TGTGCCAGCAGTGTAGGAGGCCAGCAGCCCCAGCATTTT
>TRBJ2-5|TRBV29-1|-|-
CSCGGRGGEAQYF
TGCAGCTGCGGGGGCAGGGGAGGAGAGGCCCAGTACTTC
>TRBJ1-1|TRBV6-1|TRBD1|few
CASSEFDRANTEAFF
TGTGCCAGCAGTGAGTTCGACAGGGCTAACACTGAAGCTTTCTTT
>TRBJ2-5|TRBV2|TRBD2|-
CASERGPQETQYF
TGTGCCAGCGAGCGGGGGCCCCAAGAGACCCAGTACTTC
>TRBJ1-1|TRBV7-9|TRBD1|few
CASSLVRTGNTEAFF
TGTGCCAGCAGCTTAGTCAGGACAGGGAACACTGAAGCTTTCTTT
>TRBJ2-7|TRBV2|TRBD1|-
CASRADRKLYEQYF
TGTGCCAGCAGAGCGGACAGGAAACTTTACGAGCAGTACTTC
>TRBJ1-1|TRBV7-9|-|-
CASSLGGWRGINTEAFF
TGTGCCAGCAGCTTAGGAGGATGGAGGGGTATTAACACTGAAGCTTTCTTT
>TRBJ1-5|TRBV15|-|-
CATQINSRGSNQPQHF
TGTGCCACTCAAATTAATTCCCGGGGGAGCAATCAGCCCCAGCATTTT
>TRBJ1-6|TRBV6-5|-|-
CASSYGSEGNSPLHF
TGTGCCAGCAGTTACGGCAGTGAGGGTAATTCACCCCTCCACTTT
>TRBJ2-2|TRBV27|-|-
CASRWGGGNTGELFF
TGTGCCAGCAGATGGGGCGGAGGGAATACCGGGGAGCTGTTTTTT
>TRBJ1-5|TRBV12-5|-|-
CASGLAAGPQHF
TGTGCTAGTGGTTTGGCCGCGGGACCCCAGCATTTT
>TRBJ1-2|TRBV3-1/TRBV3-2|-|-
CASSQNTGAGYTF
TGTGCCAGCAGCCAGAATACCGGTGCTGGCTACACCTTC
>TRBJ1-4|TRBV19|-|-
CASTGRPTNEKLFF
TGTGCCAGCACAGGGAGACCAACTAATGAAAAACTGTTTTTT
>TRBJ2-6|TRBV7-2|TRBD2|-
CASSLVASGGKAVLTF
TGTGCCAGCAGCTTAGTGGCTAGCGGGGGGAAGGCCGTCCTGACTTTC
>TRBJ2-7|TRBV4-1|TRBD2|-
CASSQEPRGGALEQYF
TGCGCCAGCAGCCAAGAACCGCGGGGGGGCGCTCTCGAGCAGTACTTC
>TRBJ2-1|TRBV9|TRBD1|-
CASSVDPGQGAPGSYNEQFF
TGTGCCAGCAGCGTAGACCCGGGACAGGGGGCCCCGGGCTCCTACAATGAGCAGTTCTTC
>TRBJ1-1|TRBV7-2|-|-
CAAARQLNTEAFF
TGTGCCGCCGCCAGACAGTTGAACACTGAAGCTTTCTTT
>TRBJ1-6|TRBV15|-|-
CATSRQAESSYNSPLHF
TGTGCCACCAGCAGGCAGGCAGAGAGCTCCTATAATTCACCCCTCCACTTT
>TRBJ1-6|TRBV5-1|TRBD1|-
CASSPDRGKNSPLHF
TGCGCCAGCAGTCCAGACAGGGGTAAGAATTCACCCCTCCACTTT
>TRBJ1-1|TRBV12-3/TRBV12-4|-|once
CASSPQVSAFF
TGTGCCAGCAGCCCACAGGTGTCAGCTTTCTTT
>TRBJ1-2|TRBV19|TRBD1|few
CASSMRGQTVTF
TGTGCCAGTAGTATGAGGGGACAGACCGTAACCTTC
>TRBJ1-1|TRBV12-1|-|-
CASSRAPSGEQTTTAFF
TGTGCCAGCAGCCGGGCTCCCTCGGGGGAGCAAACCACTACAGCTTTCTTT
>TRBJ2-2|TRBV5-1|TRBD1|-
CASRRDRETGELFF
TGCGCCAGCAGGCGGGACAGGGAGACCGGGGAGCTGTTTTTT
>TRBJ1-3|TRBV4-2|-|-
CASSQDFVRASGNTIYF
TGTGCCAGCAGCCAAGATTTCGTGAGGGCCTCTGGAAACACCATATATTTT
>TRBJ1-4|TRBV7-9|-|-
CASSPGLPNEKLFF
TGTGCCAGCAGCCCGGGACTGCCTAATGAAAAACTGTTTTTT
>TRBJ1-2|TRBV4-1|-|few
CASSQGPSLRTDGYGYTF
TGCGCCAGCAGCCAAGGGCCCTCCCTTAGGACAGACGGTTATGGCTACACCTTC
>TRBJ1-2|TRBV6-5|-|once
CASTTGAHLGYGYTF
TGTGCCAGCACCACTGGGGCGCACTTAGGCTATGGCTACACCTTC
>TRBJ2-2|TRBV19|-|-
CAAEGQFTGELFF
TGTGCCGCTGAAGGACAGTTCACCGGGGAGCTGTTTTTT
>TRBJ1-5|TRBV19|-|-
CASSILGGPNQPQHF
TGTGCCAGTAGTATACTTGGCGGCCCCAATCAGCCCCAGCATTTT
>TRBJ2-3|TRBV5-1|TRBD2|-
CASSVAGGTDTQYF
TGCGCCAGCAGCGTAGCGGGGGGGACAGATACGCAGTATTTT
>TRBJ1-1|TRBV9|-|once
CASSVSDFLNTEAFF
TGTGCCAGCAGCGTCTCGGACTTCTTAAACACTGAAGCTTTCTTT
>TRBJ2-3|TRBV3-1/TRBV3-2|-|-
CASSQAWGGPDTQYF
TGTGCCAGCAGCCAAGCGTGGGGGGGGCCAGATACGCAGTATTTT
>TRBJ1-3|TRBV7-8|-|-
CASSLAGGVRSGNTIYF
TGTGCCAGCAGCTTAGCGGGGGGGGTCCGTTCTGGAAACACCATATATTTT
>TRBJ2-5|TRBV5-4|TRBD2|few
CASSLAGGRETQYF
TGTGCCAGCAGCCTGGCGGGGGGTCGGGAGACCCAGTACTTC
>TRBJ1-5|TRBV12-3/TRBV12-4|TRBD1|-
CASKPQGDQPQHF
TGTGCCAGCAAACCTCAGGGGGACCAGCCCCAGCATTTT
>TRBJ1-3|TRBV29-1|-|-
CSVSGAGNTIYF
TGCAGCGTTTCCGGGGCTGGAAACACCATATATTTT
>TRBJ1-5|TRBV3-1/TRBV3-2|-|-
CASSPTGGNQPQHF
TGTGCCAGCAGCCCGACCGGGGGAAATCAGCCCCAGCATTTT
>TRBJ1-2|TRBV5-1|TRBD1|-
CASSLSGGQGNYGYTF
TGCGCCAGCAGCTTATCCGGGGGACAGGGGAACTATGGCTACACCTTC